Below are 9 T cell receptor beta chains sequenced from a single sample in a study of CD8 T cells in Susac syndrome. An input of 0.5 to 1 ug of RNA was subjected to reverse transcription using random hexamers. TCRdb re-derived calls from the immunoSEQ multiplex PCR reads in MiXCR, one entry per CDR3 protein. The repertoire holds about 69,000 distinct CDR3 sequences, 95% seen once, with roughly 0.22% in the top ten. The source material was CD8+ T cells from PBMCs. These receptors originate from a human donor in good health.

The DNA for the CDR3 is TGTGCCAGTAAAAAAGGGTGGTACACTGAAGCTTTCTTT. Its translation: CASKKGWYTEAFF. The chain links TRBV19 to TRBJ1-1, with D unresolved. V dropped 7 bases and J dropped 3 bases, with 12 bases sitting between them. Germline V gene lookup returns CDR1 LNHDA and CDR2 SQIVND (reference sequence). The CDR3 runs 13 residues.

This chain connects TRBV2 to TRBJ1-6; tentatively, D is TRBD1 (6 bases). Trimming left V 2 bases short and J 4 bases short, with 12 bases between. This CDR3 is 16 amino acids long. Per the germline V gene, CDR1 is SNHLY and CDR2 is FYNNEI. CDR3 nucleotides: TGTGCCAGCAGTGAATGGCGGGACAAATATAATTCACCCCTCCACTTT. Protein sequence: CASSEWRDKYNSPLHF.

The V call is TRBV28, the J call TRBJ2-7; a possible D gene is TRBD1 (5 bases). The CDR3 is 16 residues long. Trimming stripped 6 bases from V and 3 bases from J, with 21 bases between. Germline assignment: CDR1 MDHEN and CDR2 SYDVKM. CDR3 in amino acids: CASRPDSPPNHYEQYV. For the CDR3, the DNA is TGTGCCAGCAGGCCAGACAGTCCCCCTAATCACTACGAGCAGTACGTC.

The chain carries TRBV27 and TRBJ1-6, with a possible D match to TRBD1 (5 bases). The CDR3 loop spans 14 amino acids. Germline V gives CDR1 MNHEY, CDR2 SMNVEV (reference sequence). V lost 3 bases to trimming and J lost 7 bases, with 10 bases between them. The CDR3 region is CASSFRAGNSPLHF. The CDR3 bases are TGTGCCAGCAGTTTCAGGGCGGGGAATTCACCCCTCCACTTT.

The chain joins TRBV5-1 to TRBJ1-5, with 7 bases identical to TRBD1. CDR1 is SGHRS, CDR2 YFSETQ, per germline. Trimming at V came to 6 bases and at J to 4 bases, leaving 13 bases not matched to a gene. This CDR3 comprises 16 residues. CDR3 coding DNA: TGCGCCAGCATTTTGACAGGGTCGGGGGGGAATCAGCCCCAGCATTTT. It is translated as CASILTGSGGNQPQHF.

V and J are TRBV7-2 and TRBJ1-5, with 8 bases identical to TRBD1. The V segment lost 4 bases and the J segment 0 bases; nucleotides outside the gene matches: 2. CDR3 length: 15 amino acids. Germline-derived CDR1 and CDR2 are SGHTA and FQGNSA. The CDR3 region has the DNA TGTGCCAGCAGCTGGACAGGGAATAGCAATCAGCCCCAGCATTTT. It is translated as CASSWTGNSNQPQHF.

The J gene is TRBJ1-1, the V gene TRBV3-1; D might be TRBD1 (6 bases). Trimming took off 6 bases at V and 5 bases at J, with 19 bases between the two ends. The CDR3 has 15 amino acids. Germline V gene sequence: CDR1 LGHDT, CDR2 YNNKEL (reference sequence). The CDR3 DNA reads as TGTGCCAGCAGTTCTATACAGGGAGGAGTGACTGAAGCTTTCTTT. It codes for CASSSIQGGVTEAFF.

The V gene is TRBV12-3 or TRBV12-4, the J gene TRBJ2-1; D possibly uses TRBD1 or TRBD2 (5 bases each). V lost 6 bases and J lost 7, with 13 bases in between. The CDR3 contains 13 residues. The CDR3 protein is CASRPIEGNEQFF. In DNA, the CDR3 is TGTGCCAGCAGGCCGATTGAGGGGAATGAGCAGTTCTTC.

The V call is TRBV12-3 or TRBV12-4, the J call TRBJ2-3; TRBD1 might be the D (6 bases). The CDR3 length is 15 residues. Trimming left V 0 bases short and J 0 bases short, with 7 bases between. The CDR3 protein is CASSLAGASTDTQYF. The CDR3 region has the DNA TGTGCCAGCAGTTTAGCGGGGGCTAGCACAGATACGCAGTATTTT.